The 28 T cell receptor beta chains below were found in one sample sequenced in a study of blood T cell repertoires in COVID-19. Repertoires were generated with immunoSEQ multiplex PCR, while TCRdb's copy carries only in-frame clones and drops some. Of approximately 230,000 clones listed, around nine tenths are singletons. Material for sequencing was peripheral blood. The receptors here all came from an elderly man with acute or convalescent COVID-19.

The J gene is TRBJ2-1, the V gene TRBV10-1; 9 bases agree with TRBD2. The CDR3 runs to 14 residues. Unmatched junction bases numbered 5, after V lost 4 bases and J lost 7 bases. Germline CDR1 is WNHNN and CDR2 is SYGVQD (reference sequence). CDR3 nucleotide sequence: TGCGCCAGCAGTGGCCTAGCGGGAAGTAATGAGCAGTTCTTC. Amino acid sequence: CASSGLAGSNEQFF.

The genes are TRBV7-2 and TRBJ1-5, with D possibly matching TRBD1 (6 bases). Germline CDR1 and CDR2: SGHTA and FQGNSA. V gave up 5 bases and J gave up 5 bases, with 10 bases separating them. The CDR3 is 13 amino acids. CDR3 in DNA: TGTGCCAGCAGCATCCACAGGGATCAGCCCCAGCATTTT. It is translated as CASSIHRDQPQHF.

V and J are TRBV29-1 and TRBJ2-7, with a weak D call TRBD1 (6 bases). There are 14 residues in the CDR3. V was trimmed by 1 base and J by 5 bases, leaving 15 bases between them. Germline values: CDR1 SQVTM, CDR2 ANQGSEA. DNA of the CDR3: TGCAGCGTTGAAGCCCTCGAGGGGGTGCACGAGCAGTACTTC. Protein product: CSVEALEGVHEQYF.

The CDR3 nucleotides read TGTGCCAGTAGTCGCCAGGGTGACAATTCACCCCTCCACTTT. This gives the protein CASSRQGDNSPLHF. J is TRBJ1-6 and V is TRBV19; tentatively, D is TRBD1 (5 bases). In germline, CDR1 is LNHDA, CDR2 SQIVND (reference sequence). V lost 5 bases and J 7 bases, leaving 12 bases between the germline ends. CDR3 length: 14 residues.

The chain is built from TRBV27 and TRBJ2-1; maybe TRBD1 (6 bases). Trimming stripped 1 base from V and 0 bases from J, with 13 bases between. Germline CDR1 and CDR2: MNHEY and SMNVEV (reference sequence). The length of the CDR3 is 17 residues. Here the CDR3 DNA reads TGTGCCAGCAGTTTATGGGCAGGGGCAAGCTCCTACAATGAGCAGTTCTTC. It codes for CASSLWAGASSYNEQFF.

The V call is TRBV18, the J call TRBJ2-7; D is uncertain. The CDR3 length is 14 residues. The V and J ends lost 6 bases and 0 bases respectively, with 12 bases between them. Germline-derived CDR1 and CDR2 are KGHSH and LQKENI. The CDR3 DNA reads TGTGCCAGCTCCGTCGAAGTTAGCTCCTACGAGCAGTACTTC. Its protein is CASSVEVSSYEQYF.

The CDR3 here is CASSQTGVSNQPQHF. As DNA, the CDR3 is TGTGCCAGCAGCCAAACAGGGGTGAGCAATCAGCCCCAGCATTTT. This chain connects TRBV4-2 to TRBJ1-5, with TRBD1 identical over 7 bases. The germline V gene encodes CDR1 LGHNA and CDR2 YNFKEQ. The length of the CDR3 is 15 residues. J lost 1 base, V lost 2 bases, and 2 bases had no gene match.

The chain is built from TRBV5-1 and TRBJ2-7, with TRBD2 matching over 7 bases. This CDR3 is built from 13 residues. CDR1 is SGHRS, CDR2 YFSETQ, per germline. After removal of 3 bases from V and 3 bases from J, the junction contained 3 bases not matched to a gene. CDR3 coding DNA: TGCGCCAGCAGCTCAAGCGGGAACTACGAGCAGTACTTC. This gives the protein CASSSSGNYEQYF.

This clone has more than one count but fewer than ten. V and J are TRBV4-3 and TRBJ1-6; D ambiguous. The germline V gene encodes CDR1 LGHNA and CDR2 YSLEER. Trimming shortened V by 0 bases and J by 12 bases, and 15 bases separated the two germline ends. CDR3 length: 15 amino acids. The DNA of the CDR3 is TGCGCCAGCAGCCAAGATCCCACGGCACCGGGACCCCTCCACTTT. Its translation: CASSQDPTAPGPLHF.

This rearrangement joins TRBV29-1 to TRBJ1-2; possible D gene TRBD1, 6 bases. Trimming stripped 4 bases from V and 2 bases from J, with 11 bases between. CDR3 length: 13 residues. Germline V gene sequence: CDR1 SQVTM, CDR2 ANQGSEA. The chain's CDR3 is CSVVAGANYGYTF. The CDR3 coding sequence is TGCAGCGTTGTGGCAGGGGCCAACTATGGCTACACCTTC.

V usage is TRBV4-3 and J usage is TRBJ1-4; TRBD1 matches at 9 bases. The CDR3 has 14 residues. After removal of 4 bases from V and 8 bases from J, the junction contained 5 bases not matched to a gene. CDR1 and CDR2 (germline): LGHNA, YSLEER. The CDR3 DNA follows: TGCGCCAGCAGCCTCAGACAGGGGGGAGAAAAACTGTTTTTT. Translated, it gives CASSLRQGGEKLFF.

This clone is medium-sized (0.01 to 0.1%) by share. This chain joins TRBV28 and TRBJ2-3, with D unresolved. The V gene's germline CDR1 is MDHEN and CDR2 SYDVKM. CDR3 length: 15 residues. Deletions cut 8 bases from V and 0 bases from J, with 15 bases between. The CDR3 coding sequence is TGTGCCAGCGGTCCCTGGGCAGTTAGCACAGATACGCAGTATTTT. This translates into CASGPWAVSTDTQYF.

The V gene is TRBV5-1, the J gene TRBJ2-7; tentative D call: TRBD1 (6 bases). The V end lost 4 bases, the J end lost 4 bases, and 15 bases lay between the germline ends. The CDR3 loop spans 14 amino acids. Looked up from germline, CDR1 is SGHRS and CDR2 is YFSETQ. CDR3: CASSPAGTNYEQYF. Written as DNA, the CDR3 is TGCGCCAGCAGCCCGGCAGGGACAAATTACGAGCAGTACTTC.

The V gene is TRBV2, the J gene TRBJ2-6; 8 bases fit TRBD1. The germline V gene has CDR1 SNHLY and CDR2 FYNNEI. The junction had 0 bases not matched to a gene; V was cut back by 6 bases and J by 2 bases. This CDR3 is built from 14 residues. This CDR3 reads CASRDRAGANVLTF. In nucleotides, the CDR3 is TGTGCCAGCAGGGACAGGGCTGGGGCCAACGTCCTGACTTTC.

The chain uses TRBV7-2 and TRBJ2-7; 10 nucleotides align to TRBD2. Germline V lookup: CDR1 SGHTA, CDR2 FQGNSA. Unmatched junction bases numbered 11, after V lost 5 bases and J lost 7 bases. The CDR3 consists of 15 residues. The CDR3 DNA reads TGTGCCAGCAGCGCAACTAGCGGGACCCCCCGGGAGCAGTACTTC. Amino acids: CASSATSGTPREQYF.

The chain combines TRBV3-1 (or the pseudogene TRBV3-2) with TRBJ2-7; 12 nucleotides agree with TRBD2. The length of the CDR3 is 15 residues. V was pared by 0 bases and J by 7 bases, with 4 bases of the junction left unmatched. Germline V lookup: CDR1 LGHDT, CDR2 YNNKEL (reference sequence). CDR3 region: CASSQDLAGGREQYF. Here the CDR3 DNA reads TGTGCCAGCAGCCAAGATCTAGCGGGGGGGCGGGAGCAGTACTTC.

The CDR3 reads CASSDRGGAEELFF. The CDR3 DNA is TGTGCCAGCAGCGATCGCGGGGGGGCCGAGGAGCTGTTTTTT. The chain is built from TRBV3-1 (or the pseudogene TRBV3-2) and TRBJ2-2, with 9 bases lining up with TRBD2. The J segment lost 10 bases and the V segment lost 5 bases, leaving 8 bases of the junction unmatched. The germline V gene encodes CDR1 LGHDT and CDR2 YNNKEL (reference sequence). CDR3 length: 14 residues.

The chain has TRBV3-1 (or the pseudogene TRBV3-2) and TRBJ2-7, with 7 bases matching TRBD1. The length of the CDR3 is 12 residues. The junction had 2 bases not matched to a gene; V was cut back by 6 bases and J by 3 bases. Per the germline V gene, CDR1 is LGHDT and CDR2 is YNNKEL (reference sequence). The CDR3 DNA sequence: TGTGCCAGCAGTAGACAGGGCTACGAGCAGTACTTC. Protein: CASSRQGYEQYF.

The chain uses TRBV6-5 and TRBJ1-1; D might be TRBD1 (5 bases). The CDR3 has 11 residues. The V and J ends lost 7 bases and 5 bases respectively, with 8 bases between them. The germline V gene encodes CDR1 MNHEY and CDR2 SVGAGI. As DNA, the CDR3 is TGTGCCAGCAATCAGGGAACTGAAGCTTTCTTT. Translated, it gives CASNQGTEAFF.

V usage is TRBV23-1 and J usage is TRBJ2-2; a possible D gene is TRBD2 (6 bases). TRBV23-1 carries the ORF label, with uncertain function. V was clipped by 8 bases and J by 6 bases, with 25 bases between them. CDR3 length: 17 amino acids. CDR3 in DNA: TGCGCCAGCGAGACATCCTGCGGGACGGCGGCCTCCGGGGAGCTGTTTTTT. This codes for CASETSCGTAASGELFF.

The genes are TRBV27 and TRBJ2-2; D is unclear. The CDR3 totals 15 residues. Germline CDR1 is MNHEY and CDR2 is SMNVEV (reference sequence). Trimming pared 2 bases from V and 0 bases from J, leaving 7 bases between. This CDR3 reads CASSLRLSNTGELFF. The CDR3 DNA reads TGTGCCAGCAGTTTAAGACTTTCGAACACCGGGGAGCTGTTTTTT.

The chain recombines TRBV29-1 with TRBJ2-3, with 9 bases matching TRBD1. J gave up 2 bases and V 4 bases, and 7 bases lay outside the gene matches. From germline, CDR1 is SQVTM and CDR2 ANQGSEA. The CDR3 spans 15 residues. The CDR3 sequence is CSVARQGGLTDTQYF. In DNA, the CDR3 is TGCAGCGTTGCCCGACAGGGGGGACTCACAGATACGCAGTATTTT.

The V call is TRBV18, the J call TRBJ1-1; D is possibly TRBD1 (5 bases). The germline V gene encodes CDR1 KGHSH and CDR2 LQKENI. CDR3 length: 14 residues. V was cut by 2 bases and J by 0 bases, with 7 bases left in between. CDR3 amino acids: CASSPGRVNTEAFF. The CDR3 DNA sequence: TGTGCCAGCTCACCAGGCAGGGTGAACACTGAAGCTTTCTTT.

The J gene is TRBJ2-7, the V gene TRBV9; tentative D call: TRBD2 (5 bases). CDR1 SGDLS and CDR2 YYNGEE come from the germline V gene. The germline V and J ends were trimmed by 0 bases and 0 bases, with 10 bases remaining between them. There are 15 residues in the CDR3. The DNA for the CDR3 is TGTGCCAGCAGCGTAGAAGGACTCACCTCCTACGAGCAGTACTTC. This codes for CASSVEGLTSYEQYF.

V gene TRBV6-5 combines with J gene TRBJ1-6; the D gene is possibly TRBD1 (6 bases). Trimming left V 5 bases short and J 8 bases short, with 7 bases between. The CDR3 runs 12 residues. CDR1 and CDR2 (germline): MNHEY, SVGAGI. CDR3 bases: TGTGCCAGCAGTAGGGGGTATTCACCCCTCCACTTT. This translates into CASSRGYSPLHF.

The chain combines TRBV29-1 with TRBJ2-3; 13 nucleotides line up with TRBD2. Germline V CDR1 and CDR2: SQVTM, ANQGSEA. There are 13 residues in the CDR3. V trimming: 6 bases; J trimming: 7 bases; junction bases outside the gene matches: 4. CDR3 amino acids: CSVGTSGTNTQYF. In nucleotides, the CDR3 is TGCAGCGTCGGGACTAGCGGGACTAATACGCAGTATTTT.

There are a few counts of this clone. This sequence joins TRBV9 and TRBJ1-2; tentatively, D is TRBD1 (5 bases). CDR1 and CDR2 from the germline V gene are SGDLS and YYNGEE. V lost 4 bases and J 0 bases, leaving 13 bases between the germline ends. The CDR3 extends over 15 amino acids. The CDR3 DNA follows: TGTGCCAGCAGCCCCCGGACACAGACTAACTATGGCTACACCTTC. This encodes CASSPRTQTNYGYTF.

The chain combines TRBV19 with TRBJ1-2; D uncertain. Trimming left V 5 bases short and J 3 bases short, with 13 bases between. The CDR3 has 14 residues. Germline-derived CDR1 and CDR2 are LNHDA and SQIVND (reference sequence). The DNA for the CDR3 is TGTGCCAGTAGTGTCGACGGCGGGGACTATGGCTACACCTTC. It translates to CASSVDGGDYGYTF. The variable domain in full, with the rest retrieved from reference TRBV19 and TRBJ1-2, is DGGITQSPKYLFRKEGQNVTLSCEQNLNHDAMYWYRQDPGQGLRLIYYSQIVNDFQKGDIAEGYSVSREKKESFPLTVTSAQKNPTAFYLCASSVDGGDYGYTFGSGTRLTVV.